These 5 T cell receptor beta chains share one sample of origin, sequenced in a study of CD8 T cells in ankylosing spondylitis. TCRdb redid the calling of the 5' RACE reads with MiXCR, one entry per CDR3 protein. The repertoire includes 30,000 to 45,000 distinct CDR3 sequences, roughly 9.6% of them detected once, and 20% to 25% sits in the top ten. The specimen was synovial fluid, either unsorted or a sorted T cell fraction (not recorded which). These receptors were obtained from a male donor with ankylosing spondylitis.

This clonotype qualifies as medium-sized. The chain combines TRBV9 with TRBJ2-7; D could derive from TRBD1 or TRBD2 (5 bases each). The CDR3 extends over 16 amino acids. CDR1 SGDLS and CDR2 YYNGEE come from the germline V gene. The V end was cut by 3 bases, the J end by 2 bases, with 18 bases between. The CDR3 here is CASSGTGTSWPYEQYF. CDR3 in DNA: TGTGCCAGCAGCGGCACCGGGACGTCCTGGCCCTACGAGCAGTACTTC.

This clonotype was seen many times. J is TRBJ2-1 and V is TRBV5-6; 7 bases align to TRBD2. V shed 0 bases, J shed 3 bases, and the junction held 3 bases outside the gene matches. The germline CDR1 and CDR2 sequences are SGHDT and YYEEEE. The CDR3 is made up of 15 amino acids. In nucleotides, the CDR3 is TGTGCCAGCAGCTTGGGTCTAGCGGTCTACAATGAGCAGTTCTTC. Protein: CASSLGLAVYNEQFF.

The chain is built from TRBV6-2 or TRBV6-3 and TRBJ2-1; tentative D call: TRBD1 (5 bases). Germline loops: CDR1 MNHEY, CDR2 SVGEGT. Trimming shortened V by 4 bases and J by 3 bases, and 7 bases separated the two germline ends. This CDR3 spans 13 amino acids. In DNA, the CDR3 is TGTGCCAGCAGTTGGGGCGGCTACAATGAGCAGTTCTTC. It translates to CASSWGGYNEQFF.

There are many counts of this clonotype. CDR3 sequence (DNA): TGTGCCAGCAGTTTCCCGGGACGCGGCGTGGGGTACAATGAGCAGTTCTTC. Its translation is CASSFPGRGVGYNEQFF. This rearrangement joins TRBV28 to TRBJ2-1; either TRBD1 or TRBD2 may supply D (5 bases each). The CDR3 spans 17 residues. Trimming removed 3 bases at V and 4 bases at J, with 19 bases between. The V gene's germline CDR1 is MDHEN and CDR2 SYDVKM.

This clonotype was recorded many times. Here the CDR3 DNA reads TGTGCCAGCAGTGCCGAAAGCTCTGGGGCCAACGTCCTGACTTTC. Protein: CASSAESSGANVLTF. The rearrangement links TRBV6-1 to TRBJ2-6; D gene ambiguous. V dropped 4 bases and J dropped 0 bases, with 7 bases sitting between them. The CDR3 extends over 15 amino acids. Germline values: CDR1 MNHNS, CDR2 SASEGT.